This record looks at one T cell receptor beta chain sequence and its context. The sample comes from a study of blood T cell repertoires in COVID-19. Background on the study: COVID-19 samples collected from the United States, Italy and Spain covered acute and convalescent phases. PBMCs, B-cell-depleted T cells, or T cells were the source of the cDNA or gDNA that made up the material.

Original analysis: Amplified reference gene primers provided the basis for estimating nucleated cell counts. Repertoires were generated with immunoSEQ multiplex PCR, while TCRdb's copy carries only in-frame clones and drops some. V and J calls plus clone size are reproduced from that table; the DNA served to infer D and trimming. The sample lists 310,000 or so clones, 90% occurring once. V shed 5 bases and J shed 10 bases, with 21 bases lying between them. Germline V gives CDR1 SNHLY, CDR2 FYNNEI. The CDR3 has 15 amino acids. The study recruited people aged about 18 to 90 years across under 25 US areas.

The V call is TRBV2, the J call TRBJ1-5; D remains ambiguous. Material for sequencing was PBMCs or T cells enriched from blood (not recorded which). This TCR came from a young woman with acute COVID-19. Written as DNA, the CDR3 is TGTGCCAGCAGTCCCACCCTTGGAAAAGAGGGCCCCCAGCATTTT. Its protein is CASSPTLGKEGPQHF.